This T cell receptor (beta chain) was recovered during a study of tumor-infiltrating lymphocytes in localized non-small cell lung cancer. Trimming shortened V by 3 bases and J by 1 base, and 9 bases separated the two germline ends. CDR1 and CDR2 (germline): MNHEY, SMNVEV (reference sequence). The CDR3 consists of 14 residues. Clones were read by immunoSEQ multiplex PCR, and TCRdb kept only the in-frame ones, dropping some. Among 15,000 to 20,000 clones, more than 70% were seen once, and the ten largest hold around a tenth. The clonotype comes from a human donor with non-small cell lung cancer. This chain uses TRBV27 with TRBJ1-1; D call uncertain. Sample: uninvolved lung tissue not adjacent to the tumor. CDR3 sequence: CASSFQSRNTEAFF. As DNA, the CDR3 is TGTGCCAGCAGTTTTCAGTCGAGGAACACTGAAGCTTTCTTT.